The 13 T cell receptor beta chains below come from one sample, sequenced in a study of T cells in narcolepsy. Using immunoSEQ multiplex PCR, the repertoire was profiled, and TCRdb retains in-frame clones only, with some absent. The sample holds some 10,000 clones, approximately 70% seen once. The specimen sequenced was CD45RA- memory CD8+ T cells from PBMCs. These receptors all come from a human donor with narcolepsy.

The chain is built from TRBV5-6 and TRBJ2-7; TRBD1 is a possible D gene (5 bases). The germline V gene encodes CDR1 SGHDT and CDR2 YYEEEE. There are 15 residues in the CDR3. V lost 2 bases, J lost 2 bases, and 14 bases lay in between. In DNA, the CDR3 is TGTGCCAGCAGCTTTATACAGGAGAGCGCCTACGAGCAGTACTTC. Translated: CASSFIQESAYEQYF.

By share of the sample, this clone is medium-sized. The rearrangement uses TRBV7-9 and TRBJ2-5; no firm D call. The CDR3 contains 11 residues. Germline V gene lookup returns CDR1 SEHNR and CDR2 FQNEAQ (reference sequence). The V end was cut by 2 bases, the J end by 4 bases, with 2 bases between. The CDR3 DNA reads as TGTGCCAGCAGCTTATCAGAGACCCAGTACTTC. Translation: CASSLSETQYF. Together with reference TRBV7-9 and TRBJ2-5, the CDR3 gives the full variable domain: DTGVSQNPRHKITKRGQNVTFRCDPISEHNRLYWYRQTLGQGPEFLTYFQNEAQLEKSRLLSDRFSAERPKGSFSTLEIQRTEQGDSAMYLCASSLSETQYFGPGTRLLVL.

This clone was recorded once. The chain carries TRBV5-8 and TRBJ1-1, with 7 nucleotides matching TRBD1. CDR3 size: 18 residues. With V trimmed by 4 bases and J by 0 bases, 15 bases remained unmatched. Germline loops: CDR1 SGHTS, CDR2 YDEGEE. The CDR3 DNA reads TGTGCCAGCAGCGAGTACGGGACAGAGAACGGGATGAACACTGAAGCTTTCTTT. Protein sequence: CASSEYGTENGMNTEAFF.

To note about this clone: Its ends do not fully match the called genes, so a read error is possible. The chain is built from TRBV5-4 and TRBJ1-6; D unclear. CDR1 and CDR2 (germline): SGHNT, YYREEE (reference sequence). The CDR3 spans 17 residues. Here the CDR3 reads CASSQDPVWFYNSPLHF. The CDR3 nucleotides are TGCGCCAGCAGCCAAGACCCCGTGTGGTTCTATAATTCACCCCTCCACTTT.

This chain joins TRBV11-2 and TRBJ2-7; D is undetermined. The CDR3 is 15 amino acids. CDR1 and CDR2 from the germline V gene are SGHAT and FQNNGV. V gave up 1 base and J gave up 0 bases, with 10 bases separating them. The CDR3 nucleotides are TGTGCCAGCAGCTTAGCCTCTTCCAGCTCCTACGAGCAGTACTTC. Amino acid sequence: CASSLASSSSYEQYF.

The V call is TRBV7-9, the J call TRBJ2-6; D unresolved. V lost 5 bases and J 0 bases, leaving 8 bases between the germline ends. This CDR3 is built from 15 residues. Germline CDR1 SEHNR, CDR2 FQNEAQ (reference sequence). This CDR3 is CASSPGSSGANVLTF. The CDR3 DNA follows: TGTGCCAGCAGCCCAGGCAGCTCTGGGGCCAACGTCCTGACTTTC.

The gene calls are TRBV7-8 and TRBJ1-2, with 7 bases identical to TRBD1. Germline values: CDR1 SGHVS, CDR2 FQNEAQ. The V and J ends lost 3 bases and 4 bases, in that order; junction bases with no gene match: 17. This CDR3 region has 18 residues. The CDR3 sequence: CASSFYAGTALIPYGYTF. The CDR3 region has the DNA TGTGCCAGCAGCTTTTACGCGGGGACAGCCCTAATCCCCTATGGCTACACCTTC.

This clone was seen only once. V gene TRBV4-3 combines with J gene TRBJ2-7; the match to TRBD2 covers 7 bases. Looked up from germline, CDR1 is LGHNA and CDR2 is YSLEER. V shed 0 bases and J 1 base; nucleotides not matched to a gene: 3. This CDR3 spans 15 amino acids. CDR3 in DNA: TGCGCCAGCAGCCAAGATGCTAGCGGTTCCTACGAGCAGTACTTC. Protein product: CASSQDASGSYEQYF.

This clone has a single count. This chain links TRBV6-5 with TRBJ2-2, with D possibly matching TRBD2 (6 bases). This CDR3 contains 16 residues. Germline CDR1 and CDR2: MNHEY and SVGAGI. Trimming shortened V by 0 bases and J by 6 bases, and 14 bases separated the two germline ends. CDR3 amino acids: CASSYSTTSRPGELFF. Here the CDR3 DNA reads TGTGCCAGCAGTTACTCGACCACTAGCAGGCCCGGGGAGCTGTTTTTT.

The V call is TRBV7-9, the J call TRBJ2-7; the D is unclear. Germline values: CDR1 SEHNR, CDR2 FQNEAQ (reference sequence). Trimming took 4 bases from V and 6 from J, leaving 19 bases between them. This CDR3 contains 15 residues. The CDR3 loop is CASSSTSDPSGEQYF. The CDR3 nucleotides are TGTGCCAGCAGCTCCACCTCCGACCCCTCGGGCGAGCAGTACTTC.

This clone was detected only a few times. The chain recombines TRBV5-1 with TRBJ2-2; D may be TRBD1 (6 bases). CDR1 is SGHRS and CDR2 is YFSETQ in the germline V gene. The CDR3 consists of 15 residues. V lost 4 bases and J lost 2, with 12 bases in between. This CDR3 is CASSPGVTNTGELFF. CDR3 coding DNA: TGCGCCAGCAGCCCAGGGGTTACCAACACCGGGGAGCTGTTTTTT.

The chain couples TRBV4-1 to TRBJ2-2; TRBD2 agrees at 7 bases. After removal of 0 bases from V and 4 bases from J, the junction contained 14 bases not matched to a gene. Germline assignment: CDR1 MGHRA and CDR2 YSYEKL. The CDR3 runs 19 residues. The CDR3 DNA follows: TGCGCCAGCAGCCAAGATCCCAGACTGGCGGGAGCCGGCACCGGGGAGCTGTTTTTT. It is translated as CASSQDPRLAGAGTGELFF.

This clone was recorded only once. This chain uses TRBV5-6 with TRBJ2-5; D is possibly TRBD2 (5 bases). CDR3 size: 14 residues. The germline CDR1 and CDR2 sequences are SGHDT and YYEEEE. V lost 2 bases and J lost 3, with 11 bases in between. CDR3 in DNA: TGTGCCAGCAGCTTTGGAGGAGCGAAAGAGACCCAGTACTTC. It translates to CASSFGGAKETQYF.